This TCR beta chain was recorded in a study of shared clonotypes between healthy human individuals. Here immunoSEQ multiplex PCR was the method, and the copy in TCRdb shows in-frame clones only, minus some. Counted here are millions of clones, roughly 95% occurring once; the ten biggest clones make up approximately 1.2%. Naive CD8 cells were CD45RO-negative, positively selected for CCR7, excluding terminally differentiated effector memory CD45RA+ cells. The sequence was obtained from a man younger than 35 in good health. Sequencing was carried out using naive CD8+ T cells sorted from blood.

Written as DNA, the CDR3 is TGCGCCAGCAGCCAAATAGGACTAGCGGGAGGTGAGAATGAGCAGTTCTTC. Translating it yields CASSQIGLAGGENEQFF. This chain connects TRBV4-1 to TRBJ2-1; 14 bases agree with TRBD2. CDR3 length equals 17 residues. V shed 2 bases, J shed 7 bases, and the junction held 7 bases outside the gene matches. CDR1 is MGHRA, CDR2 YSYEKL, per germline.